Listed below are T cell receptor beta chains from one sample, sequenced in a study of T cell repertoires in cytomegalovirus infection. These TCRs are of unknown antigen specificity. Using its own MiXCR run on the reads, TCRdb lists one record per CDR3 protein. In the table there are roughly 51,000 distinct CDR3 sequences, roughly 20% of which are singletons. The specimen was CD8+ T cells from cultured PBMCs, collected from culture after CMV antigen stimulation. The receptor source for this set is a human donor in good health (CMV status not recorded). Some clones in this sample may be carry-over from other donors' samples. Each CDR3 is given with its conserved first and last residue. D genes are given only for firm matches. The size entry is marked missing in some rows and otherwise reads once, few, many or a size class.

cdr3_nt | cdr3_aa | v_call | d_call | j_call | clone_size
TGTGCCAGCAGCAGACAGGGAGGGCACACAGATACGCAGTATTTT | CASSRQGGHTDTQYF | TRBV2 | NA | TRBJ2-3 | NA
TGTGCCAGCAGGTTGAGGGGGCGCACCGGGGAGCTGTTTTTT | CASRLRGRTGELFF | TRBV6-1 | TRBD1 | TRBJ2-2 | few
TGTGCCAGCAGCTTATTTGCTAGCATCTCCTACGAGCAGTACTTC | CASSLFASISYEQYF | TRBV7-2 | NA | TRBJ2-7 | few
TGTGCCAGCAGCGGAGGGGGCGGACGAGATTCACCCCTCCACTTT | CASSGGGGRDSPLHF | TRBV9 | TRBD1 | TRBJ1-6 | NA
TGTGCCAGCAGTTTGGAAACAGGAAGTCAGCCCCAGCATTTT | CASSLETGSQPQHF | TRBV12-3/TRBV12-4 | NA | TRBJ1-5 | once
TGTGCCAGCAGCTTAGAGCGGGAGGGCCTCTGGACGACAGATACGCAGTATTTT | CASSLEREGLWTTDTQYF | TRBV7-2 | TRBD2 | TRBJ2-3 | few
TGTGCCAGCAGTGACGCAGGTGACTATGGCTACACCTTC | CASSDAGDYGYTF | TRBV6-1 | NA | TRBJ1-2 | few
TGTGCCAGCAGCTTATTTACTAGCGGGGGACAAGAGACCCAGTACTTC | CASSLFTSGGQETQYF | TRBV11-2 | TRBD2 | TRBJ2-5 | NA
TGCGCCAGCAGCCAAGTCCAGAGAGAAAAACTGTTTTTT | CASSQVQREKLFF | TRBV4-3 | NA | TRBJ1-4 | few
TGCAGTGCTCCATGGACAGGGGACATGGGAGCTTTCTTT | CSAPWTGDMGAFF | TRBV20-1 | TRBD1 | TRBJ1-1 | NA
TGCAGTGCTAACCCTAGCGGGGGGTTGTACGAGCAGTACTTC | CSANPSGGLYEQYF | TRBV20-1 | TRBD2 | TRBJ2-7 | NA
TGTGCCAGCAGTCCGGGGACAGGCCACAGGGGGGGATCTAACTATGGCTACACCTTC | CASSPGTGHRGGSNYGYTF | TRBV25-1 | TRBD1 | TRBJ1-2 | few
TGTGCCAGCAGCTTCGGGTCTACCCGGGACGAGCAGTACTTC | CASSFGSTRDEQYF | TRBV11-3 | NA | TRBJ2-7 | few
TGTGCCAGCACCCAACTAGGGCTCAATGAGCAGTTCTTC | CASTQLGLNEQFF | TRBV2 | NA | TRBJ2-1 | NA
TGCAGCGTTGACCGTAGGGGACAGACGAAGACTGAAGCTTTCTTT | CSVDRRGQTKTEAFF | TRBV29-1 | TRBD1 | TRBJ1-1 | few
TGTGCCAGCAGCCCGTTCCCCCAAGCCTACGAGCAGTACTTC | CASSPFPQAYEQYF | TRBV7-2 | NA | TRBJ2-7 | few
TGTGCCACCAACAGGGAGGACAATGAGCAGTTCTTC | CATNREDNEQFF | TRBV24-1 | NA | TRBJ2-1 | NA
TGTGCCAGCAGTCCTGAGCCCAATGAGCAGTTCTTC | CASSPEPNEQFF | TRBV12-3/TRBV12-4 | NA | TRBJ2-1 | NA
TGTGCCAGCAGCTTAGCGTTTAGCGGGGGTGTAGCCAAAAACATTCAGTACTTC | CASSLAFSGGVAKNIQYF | TRBV7-2 | TRBD2 | TRBJ2-4 | NA
TGTGCCAGCAGCCTCCGCGGACGCCCCAGCGGGAACTCCTACGAGCAGTACTTC | CASSLRGRPSGNSYEQYF | TRBV7-6 | TRBD2 | TRBJ2-7 | NA
TGTGCCAGCAGCGAGGGGACTAGCGGGAATGAGCAGTTCTTC | CASSEGTSGNEQFF | TRBV7-8 | TRBD2 | TRBJ2-1 | NA
TGTGCCAGCAGCGTAAATGCTCTAAGAGGCGCCAATGAGCAGTTCTTC | CASSVNALRGANEQFF | TRBV7-2 | NA | TRBJ2-1 | NA
TGTGCCAGCAGGCTAACAGGGGGGACCTACAATGAGCAGTTCTTC | CASRLTGGTYNEQFF | TRBV7-9 | TRBD1 | TRBJ2-1 | few
TGTGCCAGCAGACCCCTAGCGGGGGGGCTCACAGATACGCAGTATTTT | CASRPLAGGLTDTQYF | TRBV6-6 | TRBD2 | TRBJ2-3 | few
TGTGCCAGCACCACACAGGAGGTCCACACAGATACGCAGTATTTT | CASTTQEVHTDTQYF | TRBV7-2 | NA | TRBJ2-3 | few
TGTGCCAGCAGCTCCAAGGACAGATACGAGCAGTACTTC | CASSSKDRYEQYF | TRBV7-9 | NA | TRBJ2-7 | NA
TGTGCCAGCAGCTCCGTGGGAGTGGACACTGAAGCTTTCTTT | CASSSVGVDTEAFF | TRBV7-9 | NA | TRBJ1-1 | few
TGTGCCAGCAGTCCGTCTCATGAGCAGTTCTTC | CASSPSHEQFF | TRBV7-9 | NA | TRBJ2-1 | few
TGTGCCAGCAGCTTAGGGGGGCGCGGGAACAATGAGCAGTTCTTC | CASSLGGRGNNEQFF | TRBV7-6 | NA | TRBJ2-1 | few
TGTGCCAGCAGCTTAACTGGGACAGGACCTGAAGCTTTCTTT | CASSLTGTGPEAFF | TRBV7-2 | TRBD1 | TRBJ1-1 | NA
TGTGCCAGCAGCTCTCGGGAGGCAGGGTGGGATCAGCCCCAGCATTTT | CASSSREAGWDQPQHF | TRBV7-9 | NA | TRBJ1-5 | NA
TGTGCCAGCAGCGTTGGCATGAACACTGAAGCTTTCTTT | CASSVGMNTEAFF | TRBV6-2/TRBV6-3 | NA | TRBJ1-1 | NA
TGTGCCAGCAGCCCAGACAGGGGGCAGGGCTATGGCTACACCTTC | CASSPDRGQGYGYTF | TRBV7-2 | TRBD1 | TRBJ1-2 | many
TGCGCCAGCAGCCAAGAGAATATCGGGGAGCTGTTTTTT | CASSQENIGELFF | TRBV4-1 | NA | TRBJ2-2 | NA
TGTGCCATCCATCGTCCGGGCGGGGGGACGTTTTTT | CAIHRPGGGTFF | TRBV12-3/TRBV12-4 | NA | TRBJ1-4 | NA
TGCAGTCCCGCCAGAGGGCCCCACGAGCAGTACTTC | CSPARGPHEQYF | TRBV20-1 | NA | TRBJ2-7 | NA
TGTGCCAGCAGCCGGACAGGGGCCCATGGCTACACCTTC | CASSRTGAHGYTF | TRBV7-9 | TRBD1 | TRBJ1-2 | NA
TGTGCCAGCATTGGGACTAACCACAGCTCCTACAATGAGCAGTTCTTC | CASIGTNHSSYNEQFF | TRBV11-3 | TRBD2 | TRBJ2-1 | NA
TGTGCCAGCAGTGAAGCGACGCGGCAGGGGGTCTACAGGGGTTTCTTT | CASSEATRQGVYRGFF | TRBV6-1 | TRBD1 | TRBJ1-1 | NA
TGTGCCAGCAGCTTGGGGACTAGCGGGGGCCGCGAGCAGTACTTC | CASSLGTSGGREQYF | TRBV5-6 | TRBD2 | TRBJ2-7 | few
TGTGCCAGCAGCCAAGATGGACAGGACTCTGGAAACACCATATATTTT | CASSQDGQDSGNTIYF | TRBV4-2 | TRBD1 | TRBJ1-3 | NA
TGTGCCAGCAGTCCGGGGAGTGGGGCTGAAGCTTTCTTT | CASSPGSGAEAFF | TRBV25-1 | NA | TRBJ1-1 | NA
TGTGCCAGCAGGGATTCTACCGCTGGCTACACCTTC | CASRDSTAGYTF | TRBV7-9 | NA | TRBJ1-2 | few
TGTGCCAGCAGTTCGACATGGAGGAGATCGCCCCAGCATTTT | CASSSTWRRSPQHF | TRBV6-2/TRBV6-3 | NA | TRBJ1-5 | NA
TGTGCCAGCAGCATCTGGGACACCTACACAGATACGCAGTATTTT | CASSIWDTYTDTQYF | TRBV7-2 | NA | TRBJ2-3 | many
TGTGCCAGCAGCTTAGAGCTAGTTAAAGCCGAGCAGTACTTC | CASSLELVKAEQYF | TRBV7-2 | NA | TRBJ2-7 | NA
TGTGCCAGCAGCCCTTACCCCGGGACATCGAACACTGAAGCTTTCTTT | CASSPYPGTSNTEAFF | TRBV7-8 | NA | TRBJ1-1 | few
TGTGCCAGCAGAAAAGGACAGGGTTACAATGAGCAGTTCTTC | CASRKGQGYNEQFF | TRBV7-2 | TRBD1 | TRBJ2-1 | NA
TGTGCCAGCAGGACTACAGGTGACGAGCAGTACTTC | CASRTTGDEQYF | TRBV12-3/TRBV12-4 | NA | TRBJ2-7 | many
TGTGCCAGCAGCTATCACCGGGCCAGGGATGAAAAACTGTTTTTT | CASSYHRARDEKLFF | TRBV5-6 | NA | TRBJ1-4 | few
TGTGCCAGCAGCTTGGACAGCGGGGGCCTACCCTACGAGCAGTACTTC | CASSLDSGGLPYEQYF | TRBV5-6 | TRBD2 | TRBJ2-7 | NA
TGTGCCAGCAGCTTAGCGGCGGGCCGAGACGACGAGCAGTACTTC | CASSLAAGRDDEQYF | TRBV7-9 | NA | TRBJ2-7 | few
TGTGCCAGCAGCTTAACTAGCGAGCAGTACTTC | CASSLTSEQYF | TRBV7-4 | NA | TRBJ2-7 | few
TGCAGTGCTAGAGGCCCACCCCAGAACGAGCAGTACTTC | CSARGPPQNEQYF | TRBV20-1 | NA | TRBJ2-7 | NA
TGTGCCAGCAGCTCCTCGGCCCTCGGGGGTCAGCCCCAGCATTTT | CASSSSALGGQPQHF | TRBV7-9 | NA | TRBJ1-5 | few
TGTGCCATCAGTGAGTCGATGAGCAATCAGCCCCAGCATTTT | CAISESMSNQPQHF | TRBV10-3 | NA | TRBJ1-5 | NA
TGCAGTGCTAGAGATTTTGGCAGGGGCCTAGCGGGGGGGTACAATGAGCAGTTCTTC | CSARDFGRGLAGGYNEQFF | TRBV20-1 | TRBD2 | TRBJ2-1 | NA